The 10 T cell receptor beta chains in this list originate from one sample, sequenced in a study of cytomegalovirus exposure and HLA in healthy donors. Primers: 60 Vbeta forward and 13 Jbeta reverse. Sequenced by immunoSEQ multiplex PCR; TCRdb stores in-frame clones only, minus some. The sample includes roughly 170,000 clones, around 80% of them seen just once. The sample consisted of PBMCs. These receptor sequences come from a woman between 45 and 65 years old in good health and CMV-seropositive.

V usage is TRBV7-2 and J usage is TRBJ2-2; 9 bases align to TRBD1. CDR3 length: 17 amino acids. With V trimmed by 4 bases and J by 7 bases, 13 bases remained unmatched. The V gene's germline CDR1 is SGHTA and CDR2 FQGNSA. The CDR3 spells CASSSGYTGGADGELFF. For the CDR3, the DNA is TGTGCCAGCAGCTCGGGATATACAGGGGGCGCCGACGGGGAGCTGTTTTTT.

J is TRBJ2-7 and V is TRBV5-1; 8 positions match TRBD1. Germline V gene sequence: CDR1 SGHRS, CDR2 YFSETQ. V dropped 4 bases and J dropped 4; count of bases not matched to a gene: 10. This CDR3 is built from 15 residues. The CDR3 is CASSQRQGRIYEQYF. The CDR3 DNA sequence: TGCGCCAGCAGCCAACGACAGGGGCGCATATACGAGCAGTACTTC.

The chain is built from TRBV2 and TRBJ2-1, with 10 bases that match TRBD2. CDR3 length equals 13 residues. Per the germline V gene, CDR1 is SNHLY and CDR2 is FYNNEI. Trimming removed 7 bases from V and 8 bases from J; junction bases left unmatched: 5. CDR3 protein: CASKRGGWDEQFF. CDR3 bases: TGTGCCAGCAAGCGGGGGGGCTGGGATGAGCAGTTCTTC.

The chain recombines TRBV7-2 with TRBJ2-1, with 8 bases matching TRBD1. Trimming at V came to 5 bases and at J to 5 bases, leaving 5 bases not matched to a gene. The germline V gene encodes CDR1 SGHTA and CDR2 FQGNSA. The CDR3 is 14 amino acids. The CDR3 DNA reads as TGTGCCAGCAGCGCCCAGACAGGGGACAATGAGCAGTTCTTC. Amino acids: CASSAQTGDNEQFF.

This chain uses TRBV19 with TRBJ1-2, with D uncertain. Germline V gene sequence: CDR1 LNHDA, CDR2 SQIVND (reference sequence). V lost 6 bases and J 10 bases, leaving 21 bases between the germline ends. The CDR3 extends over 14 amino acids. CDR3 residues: CASSPPGVEGHYTF. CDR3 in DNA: TGTGCCAGTAGCCCTCCCGGGGTTGAAGGGCACTACACCTTC.

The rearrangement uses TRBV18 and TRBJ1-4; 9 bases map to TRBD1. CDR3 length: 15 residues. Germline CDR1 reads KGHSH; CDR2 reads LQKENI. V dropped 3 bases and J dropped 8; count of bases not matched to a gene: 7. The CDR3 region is CASSPRGTGFEKLFF. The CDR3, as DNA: TGTGCCAGCTCACCGCGCGGGACAGGGTTCGAAAAACTGTTTTTT.

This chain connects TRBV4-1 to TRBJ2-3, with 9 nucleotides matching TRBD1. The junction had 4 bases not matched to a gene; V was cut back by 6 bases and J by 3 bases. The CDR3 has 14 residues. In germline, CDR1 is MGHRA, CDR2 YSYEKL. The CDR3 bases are TGCGCCAGCAGGAAGGGACAGGGAACAGATACGCAGTATTTT. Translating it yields CASRKGQGTDTQYF.

The chain's CDR3 is CASSVGTAQETQYF. CDR3 nucleotides: TGCGCCAGCAGCGTCGGGACAGCTCAAGAGACCCAGTACTTC. The chain recombines TRBV5-1 with TRBJ2-5, with 7 positions matching TRBD1. Germline V gene data show CDR1 as SGHRS and CDR2 as YFSETQ. CDR3 length: 14 residues. Trimming took 4 bases from V and 2 from J; bases not matched to a gene: 5.

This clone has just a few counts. CDR3 sequence (DNA): TGCAGCGTTGAACCCCCCCCGGATACGCAGTATTTT. Its protein is CSVEPPPDTQYF. The rearrangement joins TRBV29-1 to TRBJ2-3; D unclear. V gave up 2 bases and J gave up 6 bases, with 9 bases separating them. The germline CDR1 and CDR2 sequences are SQVTM and ANQGSEA. The CDR3 loop spans 12 amino acids.

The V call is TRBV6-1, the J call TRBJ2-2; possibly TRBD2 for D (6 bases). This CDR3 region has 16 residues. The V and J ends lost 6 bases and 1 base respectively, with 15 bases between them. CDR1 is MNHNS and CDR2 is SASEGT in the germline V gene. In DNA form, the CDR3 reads TGTGCCAGCAGGGAATACCCTAGCGAGAACACCGGGGAGCTGTTTTTT. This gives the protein CASREYPSENTGELFF.